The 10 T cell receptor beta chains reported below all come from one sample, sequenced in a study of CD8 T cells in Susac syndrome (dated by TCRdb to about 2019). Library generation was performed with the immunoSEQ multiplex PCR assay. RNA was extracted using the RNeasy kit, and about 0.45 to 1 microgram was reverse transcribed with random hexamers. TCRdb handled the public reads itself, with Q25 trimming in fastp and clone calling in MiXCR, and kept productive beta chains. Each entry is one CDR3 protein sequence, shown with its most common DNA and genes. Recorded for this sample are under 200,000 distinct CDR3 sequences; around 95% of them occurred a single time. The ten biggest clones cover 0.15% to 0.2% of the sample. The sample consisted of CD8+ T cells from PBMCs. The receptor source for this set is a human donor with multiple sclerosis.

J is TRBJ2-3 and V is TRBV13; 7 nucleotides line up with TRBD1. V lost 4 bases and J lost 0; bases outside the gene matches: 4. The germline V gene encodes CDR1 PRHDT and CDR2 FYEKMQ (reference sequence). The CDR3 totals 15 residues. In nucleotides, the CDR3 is TGTGCCAGCAGCTCTCGGACAGGAAGCACAGATACGCAGTATTTT. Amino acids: CASSSRTGSTDTQYF. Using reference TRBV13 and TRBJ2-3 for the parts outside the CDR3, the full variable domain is AAGVIQSPRHLIKEKRETATLKCYPIPRHDTVYWYQQGPGQDPQFLISFYEKMQSDKGSIPDRFSAQQFSDYHSELNMSSLELGDSALYFCASSSRTGSTDTQYFGPGTRLTVL.

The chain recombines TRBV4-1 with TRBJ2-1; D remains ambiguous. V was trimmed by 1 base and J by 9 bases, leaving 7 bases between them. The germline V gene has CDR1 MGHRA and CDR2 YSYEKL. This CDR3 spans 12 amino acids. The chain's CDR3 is CASSQGVSEQFF. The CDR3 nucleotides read TGCGCCAGCAGCCAAGGAGTAAGTGAGCAGTTCTTC.

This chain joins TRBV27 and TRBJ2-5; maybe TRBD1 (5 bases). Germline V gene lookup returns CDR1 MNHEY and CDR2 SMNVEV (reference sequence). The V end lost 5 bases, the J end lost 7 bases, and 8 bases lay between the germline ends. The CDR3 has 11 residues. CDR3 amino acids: CASSNQGTQYF. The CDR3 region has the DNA TGTGCCAGCAGTAACCAGGGGACCCAGTACTTC.

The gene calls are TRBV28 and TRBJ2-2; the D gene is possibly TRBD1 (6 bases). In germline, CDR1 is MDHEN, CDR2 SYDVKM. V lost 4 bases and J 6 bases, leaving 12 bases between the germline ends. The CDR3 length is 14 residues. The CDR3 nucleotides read TGTGCCAGCAGTTGGGACAATACGGCCGGGGAGCTGTTTTTT. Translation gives CASSWDNTAGELFF.

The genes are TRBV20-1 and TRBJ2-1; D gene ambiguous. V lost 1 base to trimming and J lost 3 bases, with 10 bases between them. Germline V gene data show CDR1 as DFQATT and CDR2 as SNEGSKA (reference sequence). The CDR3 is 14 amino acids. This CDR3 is CSARARKYYNEQFF. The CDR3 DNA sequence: TGCAGTGCTAGAGCCCGCAAGTACTACAATGAGCAGTTCTTC.

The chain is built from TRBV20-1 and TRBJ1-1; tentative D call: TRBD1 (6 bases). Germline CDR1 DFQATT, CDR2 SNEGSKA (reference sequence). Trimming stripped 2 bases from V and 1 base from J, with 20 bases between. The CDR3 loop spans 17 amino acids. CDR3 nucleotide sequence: TGCAGTGCTAGAACGGCAGAGTGGGGACACCCGAACACTGAAGCTTTCTTT. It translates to CSARTAEWGHPNTEAFF.

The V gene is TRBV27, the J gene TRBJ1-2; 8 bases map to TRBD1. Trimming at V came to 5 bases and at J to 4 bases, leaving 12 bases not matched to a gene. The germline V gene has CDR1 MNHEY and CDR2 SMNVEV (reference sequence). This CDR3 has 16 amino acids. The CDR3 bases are TGTGCCAGCAGTCCCACGTTGGACAGGGCCCTCTATGGCTACACCTTC. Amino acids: CASSPTLDRALYGYTF.

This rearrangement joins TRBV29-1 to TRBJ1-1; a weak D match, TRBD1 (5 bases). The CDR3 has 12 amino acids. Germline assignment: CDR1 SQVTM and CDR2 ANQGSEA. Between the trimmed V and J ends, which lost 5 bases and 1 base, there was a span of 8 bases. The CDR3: CSVFQGNTEAFF. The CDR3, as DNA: TGCAGCGTTTTTCAGGGGAACACTGAAGCTTTCTTT.

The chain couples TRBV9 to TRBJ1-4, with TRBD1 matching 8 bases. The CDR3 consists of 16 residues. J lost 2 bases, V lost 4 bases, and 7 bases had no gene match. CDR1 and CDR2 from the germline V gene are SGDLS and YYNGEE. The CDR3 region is CASSNHRDRTNEKLFF. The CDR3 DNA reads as TGTGCCAGCAGCAACCACAGGGACAGGACTAATGAAAAACTGTTTTTT.

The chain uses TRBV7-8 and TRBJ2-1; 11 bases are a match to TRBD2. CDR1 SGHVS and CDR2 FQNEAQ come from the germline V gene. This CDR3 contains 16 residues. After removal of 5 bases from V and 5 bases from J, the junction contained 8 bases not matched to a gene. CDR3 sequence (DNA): TGTGCCAGCAGCGTACGACTAGCGGGGTTGAACAATGAGCAGTTCTTC. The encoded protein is CASSVRLAGLNNEQFF. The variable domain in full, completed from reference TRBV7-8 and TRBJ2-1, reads GAGVSQSPRYKVAKRGQDVALRCDPISGHVSLFWYQQALGQGPEFLTYFQNEAQLDKSGLPSDRFFAERPEGSVSTLKIQRTQQEDSAVYLCASSVRLAGLNNEQFFGPGTRLTVL.